This TCR beta chain is drawn from a study of neurological immune-mediated disorders. PBMCs stored at -80 C, 2 million in total, were the source of the unsorted libraries. Germline CDR1 reads LGHDT; CDR2 reads YNNKEL (reference sequence). This CDR3 has 14 amino acids. V was pared by 4 bases and J by 4 bases, with 13 bases between. As for the cDNA, it was generated by 5'RACE with 10-nucleotide random UMIs. Using its own MiXCR run on the 5' RACE reads, TCRdb lists one record per CDR3 protein. The table records more than 45,000 distinct CDR3 sequences, approximately 3.9% of them present only once. Study outcomes and limitations: While HTLV-1-associated myelopathy showed the greatest TCR clonal expansion, multiple sclerosis showed the least, falling below healthy controls. Phylogenetic grouping assigned the repertoires of 18 of 34 multiple sclerosis patients to a single related-CDR3 cluster, which may represent a signature.

This clonotype has a count of ten or more. The antigen remains unidentified. This receptor was identified in a man under 40 with multiple sclerosis. The material sequenced was PBMCs. The chain has TRBV3-1 and TRBJ1-1; possibly TRBD1 for D (5 bases). The CDR3 nucleotides read TGTGCCAGCAGCCCAGTCGGGGGACGCACTGAAGCTTTCTTT. Amino acid sequence: CASSPVGGRTEAFF. Filled out from reference TRBV3-1 and TRBJ1-1, the complete variable domain reads DTAVSQTPKYLVTQMGNDKSIKCEQNLGHDTMYWYKQDSKKFLKIMFSYNNKELIINETVPNRFSPKSPDKAHLNLHINSLELGDSAVYFCASSPVGGRTEAFFGQGTRLTVV.